This T cell receptor (beta chain) was sequenced for a study of blood T cells in healthy people across ages. This clonotype was seen more than once but under ten times. Alongside a J-beta primer mix, a sample-barcoded 5' primer served in a second PCR lasting about 7 to 12 cycles. Via MiXCR, TCRdb re-called the 5' RACE reads, giving one row per CDR3 protein. The sample lists more than 1,400,000 distinct CDR3 sequences; 35% to 45% were seen once. The ends were cut back, 4 bases at V and 3 bases at J, with 22 bases in the middle. CDR1 SQVTM and CDR2 ANQGSEA come from the germline V gene. This CDR3 region has 16 residues.

This receptor was taken from a woman between 18 and 29 years old in good health. The chain couples TRBV29-1 to TRBJ2-7; D is perhaps TRBD1 (6 bases). Sequencing input: blood. Here the CDR3 reads CSVAPPLGGPNYEQYF. CDR3 nucleotide sequence: TGCAGCGTTGCCCCCCCCCTAGGGGGACCCAACTACGAGCAGTACTTC.